The clone carrying this T cell receptor beta chain was observed many times. The cDNA was generated through 5'RACE incorporating 10-nucleotide random UMIs. TCRdb fed the 5' RACE reads into MiXCR, producing one record per CDR3 protein. The table lists about 45,000 distinct CDR3 sequences, about 13% of them singletons. This CDR3 spans 15 amino acids. V lost 5 bases, J lost 0 bases, and 11 bases lay in between. CDR1 MNHEY and CDR2 SVGAGI come from the germline V gene. Indicated time point: longitudinal time-point 3. The data belong to a study of neurological immune-mediated disorders. Sequenced input: PBMCs. The receptor's source is a young man in good health. The V call is TRBV6-5, the J call TRBJ2-4, with a possible D match to TRBD1 (6 bases). The CDR3 reads CASSTRTAAKNIQYF. DNA for the CDR3: TGTGCCAGCAGTACCCGGACAGCAGCCAAAAACATTCAGTACTTC.